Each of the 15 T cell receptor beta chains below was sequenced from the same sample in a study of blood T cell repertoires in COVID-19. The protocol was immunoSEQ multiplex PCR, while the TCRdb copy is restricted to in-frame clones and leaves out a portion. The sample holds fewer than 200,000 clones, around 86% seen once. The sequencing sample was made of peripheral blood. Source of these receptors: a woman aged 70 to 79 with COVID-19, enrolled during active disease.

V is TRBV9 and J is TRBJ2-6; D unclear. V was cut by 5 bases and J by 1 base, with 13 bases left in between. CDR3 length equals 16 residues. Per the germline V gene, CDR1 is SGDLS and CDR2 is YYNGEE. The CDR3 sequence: CASSSAPGSGANVLTF. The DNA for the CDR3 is TGTGCCAGCAGTTCGGCCCCGGGTTCTGGGGCCAACGTCCTGACTTTC.

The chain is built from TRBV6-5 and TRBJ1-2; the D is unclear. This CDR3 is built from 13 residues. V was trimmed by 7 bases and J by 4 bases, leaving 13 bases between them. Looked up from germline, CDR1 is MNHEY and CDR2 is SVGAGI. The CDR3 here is CASISPLLYGYTF. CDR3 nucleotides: TGTGCCAGCATCAGTCCTCTTCTCTATGGCTACACCTTC.

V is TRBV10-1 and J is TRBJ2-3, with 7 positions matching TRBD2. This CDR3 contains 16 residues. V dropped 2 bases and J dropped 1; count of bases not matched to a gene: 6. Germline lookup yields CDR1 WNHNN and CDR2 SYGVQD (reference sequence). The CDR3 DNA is TGCGCCAGCAGTGAGAGAATAGCGGGTTGCACAGATACGCAGTATTTT. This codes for CASSERIAGCTDTQYF.

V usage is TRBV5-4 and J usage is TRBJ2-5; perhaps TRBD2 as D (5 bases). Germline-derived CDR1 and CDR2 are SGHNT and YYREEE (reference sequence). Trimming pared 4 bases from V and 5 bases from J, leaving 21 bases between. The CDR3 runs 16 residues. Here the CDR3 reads CASSRTLAPIVETQYF. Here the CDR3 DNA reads TGTGCCAGCAGCCGAACTCTAGCTCCTATAGTGGAGACCCAGTACTTC.

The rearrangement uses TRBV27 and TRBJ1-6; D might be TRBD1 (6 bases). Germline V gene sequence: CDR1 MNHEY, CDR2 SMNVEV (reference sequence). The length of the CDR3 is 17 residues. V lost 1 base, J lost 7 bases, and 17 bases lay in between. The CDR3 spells CASSLYSVRGGNSPLHF. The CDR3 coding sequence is TGTGCCAGCAGTTTATACTCGGTCCGGGGGGGCAATTCACCCCTCCACTTT.

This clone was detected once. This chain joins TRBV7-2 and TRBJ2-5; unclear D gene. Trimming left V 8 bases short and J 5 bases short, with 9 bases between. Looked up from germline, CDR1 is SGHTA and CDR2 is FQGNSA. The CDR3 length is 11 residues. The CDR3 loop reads CASSRQETQYF. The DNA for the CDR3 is TGTGCCAGCTCCAGGCAGGAGACCCAGTACTTC.

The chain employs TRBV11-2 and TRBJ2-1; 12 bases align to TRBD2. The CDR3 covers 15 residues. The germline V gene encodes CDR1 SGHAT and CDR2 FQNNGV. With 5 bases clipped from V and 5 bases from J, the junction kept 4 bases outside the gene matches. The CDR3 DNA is TGTGCCAGCAGCCCCCGACTAGCGGGAGACAATGAGCAGTTCTTC. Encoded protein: CASSPRLAGDNEQFF. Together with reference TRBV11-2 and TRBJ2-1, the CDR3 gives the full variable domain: EAGVAQSPRYKIIEKRQSVAFWCNPISGHATLYWYQQILGQGPKLLIQFQNNGVVDDSQLPKDRFSAERLKGVDSTLKIQPAKLEDSAVYLCASSPRLAGDNEQFFGPGTRLTVL.

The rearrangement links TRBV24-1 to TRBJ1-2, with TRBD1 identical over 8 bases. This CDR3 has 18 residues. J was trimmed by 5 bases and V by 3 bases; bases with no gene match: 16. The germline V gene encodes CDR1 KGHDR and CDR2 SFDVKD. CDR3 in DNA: TGTGCCACCAGTGATCGCGGACAGGGACGTAACAGCCCTTATGGCTACACCTTC. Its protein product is CATSDRGQGRNSPYGYTF.

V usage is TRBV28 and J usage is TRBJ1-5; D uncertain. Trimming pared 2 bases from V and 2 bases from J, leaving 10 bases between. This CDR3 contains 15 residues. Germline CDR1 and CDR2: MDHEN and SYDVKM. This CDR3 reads CASSLEGRGNQPQHF. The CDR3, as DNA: TGTGCCAGCAGTTTAGAGGGCCGGGGCAATCAGCCCCAGCATTTT.

The CDR3: CASSLRGQGGTEAFF. The DNA for the CDR3 is TGTGCCAGCAGCTTACGGGGACAGGGTGGCACTGAAGCTTTCTTT. The chain joins TRBV7-8 to TRBJ1-1, with 9 bases identical to TRBD1. Trimming cost V 2 bases and J 4 bases; bases outside gene matches: 5. This CDR3 has 15 amino acids. Germline V gene sequence: CDR1 SGHVS, CDR2 FQNEAQ.

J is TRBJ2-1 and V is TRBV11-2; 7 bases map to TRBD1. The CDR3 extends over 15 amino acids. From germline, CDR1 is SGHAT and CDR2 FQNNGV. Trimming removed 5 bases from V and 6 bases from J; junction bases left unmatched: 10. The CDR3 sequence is CASSTTTGTGNEQFF. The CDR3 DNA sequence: TGTGCCAGCAGCACAACGACAGGGACCGGCAATGAGCAGTTCTTC.

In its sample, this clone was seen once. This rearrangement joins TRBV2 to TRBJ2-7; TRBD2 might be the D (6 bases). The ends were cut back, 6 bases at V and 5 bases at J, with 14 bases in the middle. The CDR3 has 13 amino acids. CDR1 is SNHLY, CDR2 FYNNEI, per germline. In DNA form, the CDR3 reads TGTGCCAGCAGGCGGGACGGCGGGAACGAGCAGTACTTC. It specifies CASRRDGGNEQYF.

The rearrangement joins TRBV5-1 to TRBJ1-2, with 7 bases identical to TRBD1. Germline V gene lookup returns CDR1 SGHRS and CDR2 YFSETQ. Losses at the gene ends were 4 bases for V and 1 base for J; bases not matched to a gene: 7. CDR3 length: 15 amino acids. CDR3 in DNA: TGCGCCAGCAGCCCTGGGACAGTCCTTAACTATGGCTACACCTTC. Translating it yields CASSPGTVLNYGYTF.

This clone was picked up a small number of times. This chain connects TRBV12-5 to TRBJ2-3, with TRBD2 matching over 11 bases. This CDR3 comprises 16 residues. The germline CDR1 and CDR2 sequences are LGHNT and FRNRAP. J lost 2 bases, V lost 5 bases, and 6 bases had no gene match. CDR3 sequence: CASGLIAGGPTDTQYF. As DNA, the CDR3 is TGTGCTAGTGGTCTGATAGCGGGAGGGCCCACAGATACGCAGTATTTT.

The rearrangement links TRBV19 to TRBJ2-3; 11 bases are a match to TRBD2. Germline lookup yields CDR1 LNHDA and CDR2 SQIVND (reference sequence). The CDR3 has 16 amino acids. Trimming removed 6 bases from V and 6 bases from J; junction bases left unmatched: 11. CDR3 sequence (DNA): TGTGCCAGTAGCAGAATAGCGGGAGGGGAAGGGGATACGCAGTATTTT. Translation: CASSRIAGGEGDTQYF.